This TCR beta chain was found in a study of blood T cells in healthy people across ages. Whole-study results and caveats: The long-lived group displayed more naive CD4+ cells, plus higher diversity, than the aged donors did.

The CDR3 is 12 amino acids. Germline CDR1 and CDR2: SQVTM and ANQGSEA. V gave up 6 bases and J gave up 2 bases, with 11 bases separating them. A J-beta primer mix and a sample-barcoded 5' primer were used in a second PCR of roughly 7 to 12 cycles. MiXCR, run by TCRdb on the 5' RACE reads, gives a single entry per CDR3 protein. The repertoire holds approximately 1.5 million distinct CDR3 sequences, with about 42% as singletons. As for this clonotype: Its antigen is unknown.

The sequence derives from a woman aged 18-29 years in good health. The rearrangement joins TRBV29-1 to TRBJ2-7; D is perhaps TRBD2 (5 bases). Sequencing was done on a sample of blood. The DNA of the CDR3 is TGCAGCGTACTGGGGAGTCCCTACGAGCAGTACTTC. Protein product: CSVLGSPYEQYF.